This T cell receptor (beta chain) was captured by sequencing in a study of CD8 T cells in Susac syndrome. CDR1 and CDR2 from the germline V gene are MNHNS and SASEGT. V shed 5 bases and J shed 3 bases, with 25 bases lying between them. The CDR3 contains 19 residues. When the RNA was reverse transcribed, random hexamers were used with an input of roughly 0.5 to 1 ug. TCRdb ran MiXCR on the immunoSEQ multiplex PCR reads and lists one entry per CDR3 protein. The sample includes some 120,000 distinct CDR3 sequences, 94% seen only once; the top ten take approximately 0.12%. The material sequenced was CD4+ T cells from PBMCs. The chain carries TRBV6-1 and TRBJ2-2; D might be TRBD1 (7 bases). This clonotype was obtained from a human donor with multiple sclerosis. The CDR3 spells CASSPLLTRQGGDTGELFF. The CDR3 DNA is TGTGCCAGCAGTCCTCTTTTGACTAGACAGGGCGGAGACACCGGGGAGCTGTTTTTT.